Listed below are T cell receptor beta chains from one sample, sequenced in a study of T cell repertoires in cytomegalovirus infection. TCRdb re-derived calls from the reads in MiXCR, one entry per CDR3 protein. The sample lists about 920,000 distinct CDR3 sequences, around 32% seen once, with over 12% in the top ten. No antigens are known for them. The sample here was cultured CD8+ T cells from PBMCs, taken from culture after CMV antigen stimulation. These receptors were collected from a human donor in good health (CMV status not recorded). Some clones in this sample may be carry-over from other donors' samples. CDR3s include the opening cysteine and the closing phenylalanine or tryptophan. A D gene is named only where the DNA matches it firmly. For some rows the clone size is stated as once, few or many, or as a class when expanded; others skip it.

D,size,V,J,length,DNA,CDR3
-,-,TRBV7-6,TRBJ1-2,15,TGTGCCAGCAGCTTAACCCAAGGGGCGGCCTATGGCTACATCTTC,CASSLTQGAAYGYIF
TRBD2,-,TRBV4-3,TRBJ2-1,13,TGCGCCAGCAGCCTGCGGGGGTGGGGAGAGCAGTTCTTC,CASSLRGWGEQFF
TRBD1,-,TRBV5-6,TRBJ1-2,14,TGTGCCAGCAGGGGGGACAGGGGGCAGGAAGGCTACACCTTC,CASRGDRGQEGYTF
-,few,TRBV19,TRBJ1-2,17,TGTGCCAGTAGTACTCTTTGGAACGGGGCGGTAATCTATGGCTACACCTTC,CASSTLWNGAVIYGYTF
-,-,TRBV29-1,TRBJ1-1,14,TGCAGCGTTGAAGAAGGGCGTTGGGGCACTGAAGCTTTCTTT,CSVEEGRWGTEAFF
TRBD1,few,TRBV29-1,TRBJ1-1,14,TGCAGCGTCGACAGGGACATCATGGACACTGAAGCTTTCTTT,CSVDRDIMDTEAFF
TRBD1,many,TRBV6-5,TRBJ1-2,13,TGTGCCAGCAGTTACGGGACAGGCGGGGGCTACACCTTC,CASSYGTGGGYTF
TRBD2,-,TRBV5-6,TRBJ2-3,17,TGTGCCAGCAGCTTGATGGAGCGGGGGGTCCTCACAGATACGCAGTATTTT,CASSLMERGVLTDTQYF
TRBD1,few,TRBV20-1,TRBJ1-5,15,TGCAGTGCTAGTCCCAGGGACAGACCCAATCAGCCCCAGCATTTT,CSASPRDRPNQPQHF
-,few,TRBV7-6,TRBJ2-5,16,TGTGCCAGCAGCTTAGCGGGGACTCTTGGGGCAGAGACCCAGTACTTC,CASSLAGTLGAETQYF
TRBD1,-,TRBV19,TRBJ1-5,17,TGTGCCAGTAGTATACCCCCGCACAGGGGAGGGAATCAGCCCCAGCATTTT,CASSIPPHRGGNQPQHF
-,-,TRBV6-1,TRBJ2-3,14,TGTGCCAGCAGTGCCTTTGTCCGGGAAGATACGCAGTATTTT,CASSAFVREDTQYF
TRBD1,few,TRBV12-3/TRBV12-4,TRBJ2-6,18,TGTGCCAGCAGTCGACGGACAGGGGAAATAGGTGGGGCCAACGTCCTGACTTTC,CASSRRTGEIGGANVLTF
-,few,TRBV19,TRBJ2-4,17,TGTGCCAGTAGTACCCCCTCGAGGGGGTCGGCCAAAAACATTCAGTACTTC,CASSTPSRGSAKNIQYF
-,few,TRBV19,TRBJ2-3,16,TGTGCCAGTAGTATCCCTCGCCACCCTAGCACAGATACGCAGTATTTT,CASSIPRHPSTDTQYF
TRBD1,few,TRBV24-1,TRBJ2-2,15,TGTGCCACCAGTGACAGGGGACAGGGGCCCGGGGAGCTGTTTTTT,CATSDRGQGPGELFF
-,-,TRBV7-6,TRBJ1-2,12,TGTGCCAGCAGCTCTCCCGTATCGGGCTACACCTTC,CASSSPVSGYTF
-,few,TRBV10-3,TRBJ1-1,12,TGTGCCATCAGCGCGTGGGACACTGAAGCTTTCTTT,CAISAWDTEAFF
-,-,TRBV10-3,TRBJ2-1,15,TGTGCCATCAGTGAGGGGGACTCGATCTACAATGAGCAGTTCTTC,CAISEGDSIYNEQFF
TRBD1,few,TRBV12-3/TRBV12-4,TRBJ2-5,14,TGTGCCAGCAGTTGGGGACAGCCACAAGAGACCCAGTACTTC,CASSWGQPQETQYF
TRBD1,-,TRBV5-1,TRBJ2-1,17,TGCGCCAGCAACTTAGACCCCGGGACAGGAGTTTTCCACGAGCAGTTCTTC,CASNLDPGTGVFHEQFF
-,few,TRBV11-3,TRBJ2-3,14,TGTGCCAGCAGCTTAAACAGCCACACAGATACGCAGTATTTT,CASSLNSHTDTQYF
-,-,TRBV7-9,TRBJ2-3,13,TGTGCCAGCACCCTGGAGTCCACAGATACGCAGTATTTT,CASTLESTDTQYF
-,few,TRBV19,TRBJ1-5,17,TGTGCCAGTAGTATATACTGGCGCAGTCAGGGCAATCAGCCCCAGCATTTT,CASSIYWRSQGNQPQHF
-,few,TRBV29-1,TRBJ2-1,11,TGCAGCGTTGATCTCGGGGATGAGCAGTTCTTC,CSVDLGDEQFF
TRBD1,-,TRBV29-1,TRBJ1-2,13,TGCAGCGTGGCGGGACAGGGCGTCTATGGCTACACCTTC,CSVAGQGVYGYTF
TRBD1,medium-sized,TRBV9,TRBJ1-2,15,TGTGCCAGCAGCGTGGCCCGGGGGACAGGGGCTGGCTACACCTTC,CASSVARGTGAGYTF
-,-,TRBV2,TRBJ2-2,15,TGTGCCAGCAGTGAAAACGCCCGGAACACCGGGGAGCTGTTTTTT,CASSENARNTGELFF
-,few,TRBV10-3,TRBJ1-1,14,TGTGCCATCAGTAATACAGGTCAGAACACTGAAGCTTTCTTT,CAISNTGQNTEAFF
-,many,TRBV7-6,TRBJ2-7,14,TGTGCCAGCAGCGAGGCGCCGACAGTCCACGAGCAGTACTTC,CASSEAPTVHEQYF
-,-,TRBV2,TRBJ1-2,13,TGTGCCAGCAGTGACGGGAGGTTCTATGGCTACACCTTC,CASSDGRFYGYTF
TRBD2,-,TRBV28,TRBJ2-2,16,TGTGCCAGCAGTTTTCGGGAGCGGGAGAGGACCGGGGAGCTGTTTTTT,CASSFRERERTGELFF
-,-,TRBV15,TRBJ2-2,15,TGTGCCACCAGCAGTACCAGGGAAAACACCGGGGAGCTGTTTTTT,CATSSTRENTGELFF
-,-,TRBV6-1,TRBJ1-1,12,TGTGCCAGCAGTCCGGGGGGTGGGCAAGCTTTCTTT,CASSPGGGQAFF
TRBD1,-,TRBV27,TRBJ1-6,16,TGTGCCAGCAGTTACCGAGGGACAGAACTTAATTCACCCCTCCACTTT,CASSYRGTELNSPLHF
TRBD2,-,TRBV12-5,TRBJ2-5,18,TGTGCTAGTGGTTTGTCCCGAACTAGCGGGGGGGTACAAGAGACCCAGTACTTC,CASGLSRTSGGVQETQYF
TRBD1,few,TRBV4-1,TRBJ1-1,16,TGCGCCAGCAGCCTACCCCCCGGGACAGGGGAAACTGAAGCTTTCTTT,CASSLPPGTGETEAFF
-,few,TRBV6-2/TRBV6-3,TRBJ1-1,15,TGTGCCAGCAGTTACGTAGGGGGTCCGAACACTGAAGCTTTCTTT,CASSYVGGPNTEAFF
-,-,TRBV27,TRBJ2-3,14,TGTGCCAGCAGCTCCCGCGGTCGCACAGATACGCAGTATTTT,CASSSRGRTDTQYF
-,-,TRBV27,TRBJ1-1,16,TGTGCCAACAGTCCCCGGACCTGGCCCTTATACACTGAAGCTTTCTTT,CANSPRTWPLYTEAFF
-,many,TRBV7-2,TRBJ1-1,14,TGTGCCAGCAGCTTAGGGACCAAAAACACTGAAGCTTTCTTT,CASSLGTKNTEAFF